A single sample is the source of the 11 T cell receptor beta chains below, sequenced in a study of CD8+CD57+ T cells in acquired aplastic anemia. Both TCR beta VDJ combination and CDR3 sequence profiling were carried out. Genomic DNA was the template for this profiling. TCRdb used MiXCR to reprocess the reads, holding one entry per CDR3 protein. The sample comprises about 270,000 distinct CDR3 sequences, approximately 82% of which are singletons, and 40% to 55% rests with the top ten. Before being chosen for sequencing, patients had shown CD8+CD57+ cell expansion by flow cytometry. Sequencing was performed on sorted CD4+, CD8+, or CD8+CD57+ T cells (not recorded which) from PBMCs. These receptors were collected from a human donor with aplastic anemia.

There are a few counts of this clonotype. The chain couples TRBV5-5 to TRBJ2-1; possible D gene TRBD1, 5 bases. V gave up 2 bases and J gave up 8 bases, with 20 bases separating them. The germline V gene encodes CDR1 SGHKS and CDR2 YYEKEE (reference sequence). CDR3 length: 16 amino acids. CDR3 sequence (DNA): TGTGCCAGCAGCTTAGGGGCAGGAAACGGTCAGGATGAGCAGTTCTTC. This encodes CASSLGAGNGQDEQFF.

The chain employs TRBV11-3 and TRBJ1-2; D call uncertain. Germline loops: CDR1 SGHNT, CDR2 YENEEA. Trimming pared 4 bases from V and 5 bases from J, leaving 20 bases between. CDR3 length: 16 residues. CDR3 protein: CASSSWTSGLVYGYTF. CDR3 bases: TGTGCCAGCAGCTCTTGGACTAGCGGGCTCGTATATGGCTACACCTTC.

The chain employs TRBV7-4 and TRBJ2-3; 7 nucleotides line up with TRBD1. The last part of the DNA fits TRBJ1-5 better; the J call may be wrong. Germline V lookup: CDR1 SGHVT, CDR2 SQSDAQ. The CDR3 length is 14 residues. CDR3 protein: CASSSGDSNQTQHF. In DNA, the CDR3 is TGTGCCAGCAGCTCAGGGGACAGCAACCAGACGCAGCATTTT.

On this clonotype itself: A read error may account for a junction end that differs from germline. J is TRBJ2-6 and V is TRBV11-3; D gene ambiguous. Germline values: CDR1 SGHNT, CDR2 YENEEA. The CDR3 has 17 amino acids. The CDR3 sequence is CASTLERTASGANVLTF. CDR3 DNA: TGTGCCAGCACCTTAGAGAGGACCGCCTCTGGGGCCAACGTCCTGACTTTC.

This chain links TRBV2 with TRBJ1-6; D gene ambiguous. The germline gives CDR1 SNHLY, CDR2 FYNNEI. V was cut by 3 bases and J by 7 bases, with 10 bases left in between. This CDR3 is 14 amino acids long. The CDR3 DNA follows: TGTGCCAGCAGTGATGCCATGCCGAATTCACCCCTCCACTTT. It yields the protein CASSDAMPNSPLHF. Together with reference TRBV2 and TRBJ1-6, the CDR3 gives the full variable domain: EPEVTQTPSHQVTQMGQEVILRCVPISNHLYFYWYRQILGQKVEFLVSFYNNEISEKSEIFDDQFSVERPDGSNFTLKIRSTKLEDSAMYFCASSDAMPNSPLHFGNGTRLTVT.

This chain's CDR3 is CASSIDLYRAGEGNQPQHF. CDR3 nucleotide sequence: TGTGCCAGTAGTATAGATCTTTACAGGGCTGGGGAAGGCAATCAGCCCCAGCATTTT. V is TRBV19 and J is TRBJ1-5; the D gene is possibly TRBD1 (6 bases). CDR1 LNHDA and CDR2 SQIVND come from the germline V gene (reference sequence). This CDR3 contains 19 residues. Trimming removed 0 bases from V and 2 bases from J, with 20 bases in between.

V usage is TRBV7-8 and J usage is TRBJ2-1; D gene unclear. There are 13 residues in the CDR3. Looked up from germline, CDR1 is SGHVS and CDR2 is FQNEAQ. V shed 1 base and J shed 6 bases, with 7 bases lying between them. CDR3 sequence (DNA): TGTGCCAGCAGCTTAGGGGGTCTCAATGAGCAGTTCTTC. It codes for CASSLGGLNEQFF. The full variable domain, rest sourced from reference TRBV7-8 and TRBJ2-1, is GAGVSQSPRYKVAKRGQDVALRCDPISGHVSLFWYQQALGQGPEFLTYFQNEAQLDKSGLPSDRFFAERPEGSVSTLKIQRTQQEDSAVYLCASSLGGLNEQFFGPGTRLTVL.

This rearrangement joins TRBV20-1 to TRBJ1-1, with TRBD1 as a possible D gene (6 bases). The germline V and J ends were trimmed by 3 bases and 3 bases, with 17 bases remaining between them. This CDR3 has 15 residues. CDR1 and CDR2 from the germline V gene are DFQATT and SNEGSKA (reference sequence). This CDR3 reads CSARTGDTEDTEAFF. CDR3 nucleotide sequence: TGCAGTGCTAGGACAGGCGACACTGAAGACACTGAAGCTTTCTTT.

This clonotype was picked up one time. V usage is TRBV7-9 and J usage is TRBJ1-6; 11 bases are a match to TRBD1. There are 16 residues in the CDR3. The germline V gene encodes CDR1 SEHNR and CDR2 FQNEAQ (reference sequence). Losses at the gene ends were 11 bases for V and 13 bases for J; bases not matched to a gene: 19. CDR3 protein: CAGQGARDSQYFPLHF. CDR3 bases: TGTGCCGGACAGGGGGCTAGGGACAGCCAGTACTTCCCCCTCCACTTT.

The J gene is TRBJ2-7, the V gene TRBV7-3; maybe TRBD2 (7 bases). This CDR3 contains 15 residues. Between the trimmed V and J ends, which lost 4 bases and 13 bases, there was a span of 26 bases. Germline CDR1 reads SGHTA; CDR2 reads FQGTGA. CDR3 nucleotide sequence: TGTGCCAGCAGCTCGGGCGGGGGCGTCTACGAGCAGTACTACTTC. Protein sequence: CASSSGGGVYEQYYF.

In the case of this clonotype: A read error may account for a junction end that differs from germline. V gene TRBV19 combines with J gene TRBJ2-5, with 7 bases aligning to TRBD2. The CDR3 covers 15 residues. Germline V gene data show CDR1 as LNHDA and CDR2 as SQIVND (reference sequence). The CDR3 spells CASSIASGAYDEQYF. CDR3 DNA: TGTGCCAGTAGCATAGCTAGCGGCGCCTACGATGAGCAGTACTTC. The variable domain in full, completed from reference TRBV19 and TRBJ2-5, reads DGGITQSPKYLFRKEGQNVTLSCEQNLNHDAMYWYRQDPGQGLRLIYYSQIVNDFQKGDIAEGYSVSREKKESFPLTVTSAQKNPTAFYLCASSIASGAYDEQYFGPGTRLLVL.